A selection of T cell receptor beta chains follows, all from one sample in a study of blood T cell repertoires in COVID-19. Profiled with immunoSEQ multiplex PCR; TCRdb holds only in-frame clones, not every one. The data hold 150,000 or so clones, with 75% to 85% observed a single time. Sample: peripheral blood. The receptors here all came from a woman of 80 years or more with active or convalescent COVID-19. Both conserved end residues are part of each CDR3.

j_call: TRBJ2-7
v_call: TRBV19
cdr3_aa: CASSVVGGSDEQYF

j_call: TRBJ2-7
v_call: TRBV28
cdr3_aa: CASSGLTGFRYEQYF

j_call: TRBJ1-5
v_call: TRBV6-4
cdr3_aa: CASSRQGNNNQPQHF

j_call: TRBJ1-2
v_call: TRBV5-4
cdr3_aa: CASSPTGVSYGYTF

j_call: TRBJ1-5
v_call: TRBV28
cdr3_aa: CASSGGFLSNQPQHF

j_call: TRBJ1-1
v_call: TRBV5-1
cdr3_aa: CASSQNPLAGQNTEAFF

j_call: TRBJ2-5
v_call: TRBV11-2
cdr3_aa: CASSFQLAGGDQETQYF

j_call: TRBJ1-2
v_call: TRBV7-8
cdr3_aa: CASSMGQGLGGYTF

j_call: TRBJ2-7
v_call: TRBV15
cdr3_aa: CATSRGGQGAYEQYF

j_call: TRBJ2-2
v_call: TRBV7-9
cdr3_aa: CASSHRVGRNTGELFF

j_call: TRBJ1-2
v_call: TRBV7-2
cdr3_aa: CASSLVTNTDYGYTF

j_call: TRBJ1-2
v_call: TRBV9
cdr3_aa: CASSVSLRQLDGYTF

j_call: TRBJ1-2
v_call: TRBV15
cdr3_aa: CATSREGGGYGYTF

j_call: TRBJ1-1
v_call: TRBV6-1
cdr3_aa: CASSEKSGTGTTEAFF

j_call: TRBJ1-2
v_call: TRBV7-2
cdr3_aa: CASSDRQGNYGYTF

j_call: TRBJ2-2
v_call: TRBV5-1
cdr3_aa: CASSLVRSANTGELFF

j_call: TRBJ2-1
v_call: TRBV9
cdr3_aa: CASSSSGGGIDNEQFF

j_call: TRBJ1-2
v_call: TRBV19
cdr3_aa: CASSSVRDGDYGYTF

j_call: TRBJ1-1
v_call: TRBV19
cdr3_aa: CASSITGPMNTEAFF

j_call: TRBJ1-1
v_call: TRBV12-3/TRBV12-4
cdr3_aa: CASSYDRNTEAFF

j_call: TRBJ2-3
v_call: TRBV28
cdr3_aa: CASSTLAGSSTDTQYF

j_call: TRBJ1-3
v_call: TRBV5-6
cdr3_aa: CASSPTVTSVGNTIYF

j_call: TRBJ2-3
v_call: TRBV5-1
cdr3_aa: CASSYAGTGGSDTQYF

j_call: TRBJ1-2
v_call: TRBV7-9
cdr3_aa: CASSLNGQANYGYTF

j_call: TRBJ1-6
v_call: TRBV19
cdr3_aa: CASTGQEANSPLHF

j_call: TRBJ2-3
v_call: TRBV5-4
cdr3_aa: CASSKAGGVADTQYF

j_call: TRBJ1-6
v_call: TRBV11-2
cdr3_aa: CASSVPGQGSALHF

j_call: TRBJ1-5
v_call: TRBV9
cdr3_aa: CASSAGQMGNQPQHF

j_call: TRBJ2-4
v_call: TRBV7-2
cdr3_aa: CASSLSGGENIQYF

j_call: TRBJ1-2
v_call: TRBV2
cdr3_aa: CASRPRGRSGYTF